These 11 T cell receptor beta chains were all obtained from the same sample, sequenced in a study of T cells after yellow fever vaccination. Using its own MiXCR run on the 5' RACE reads, TCRdb lists one record per CDR3 protein. The sample shows just under 600,000 distinct CDR3 sequences, 13% of them seen only once. The starting material was PBMCs, obtained on the day of the yellow fever booster vaccination. These receptors were obtained from a man in his thirties or forties who received the YFV17D yellow fever vaccine.

V gene TRBV6-2 or TRBV6-3 combines with J gene TRBJ2-1; D not certain. This CDR3 has 12 amino acids. CDR1 is MNHEY, CDR2 SVGEGT, per germline. V lost 6 bases, J lost 4 bases, and 7 bases lay in between. CDR3 protein: CASREVYNEQFF. The DNA for the CDR3 is TGTGCCAGCAGGGAAGTATACAATGAGCAGTTCTTC.

This clonotype was picked up a small number of times. This chain links TRBV3-1 with TRBJ1-2; possible D gene TRBD1, 5 bases. This CDR3 spans 15 amino acids. From germline, CDR1 is LGHDT and CDR2 YNNKEL (reference sequence). Trimming removed 0 bases at V and 4 bases at J, with 12 bases between. The CDR3 region is CASSQDRGRSYGYTF. The CDR3 region has the DNA TGTGCCAGCAGCCAAGATAGGGGACGGAGCTATGGCTACACCTTC.

The rearrangement links TRBV7-6 to TRBJ2-6, with 7 nucleotides matching TRBD1. CDR3 size: 16 residues. The J segment lost 2 bases and the V segment lost 1 base, leaving 2 bases of the junction unmatched. CDR1 and CDR2 (germline): SGHVS, FNYEAQ. CDR3 sequence reads: CASSLEGAAGANVLTF. The CDR3 nucleotides are TGTGCCAGCAGCTTAGAGGGGGCTGCTGGGGCCAACGTCCTGACTTTC.

V usage is TRBV6-5 and J usage is TRBJ2-7; D perhaps matches TRBD2 (6 bases). This CDR3 is built from 19 residues. V lost 1 base and J lost 4, with 26 bases in between. The germline gives CDR1 MNHEY, CDR2 SVGAGI. CDR3 in amino acids: CASSYFRGSGTYLGYEQYF. The CDR3 nucleotides read TGTGCCAGCAGTTACTTTCGGGGTAGCGGAACCTACTTAGGGTACGAGCAGTACTTC.

This clonotype was counted between two and nine times. Here the CDR3 reads CASSFGLANTYEQYF. DNA of the CDR3: TGTGCCAGCAGCTTCGGACTAGCGAACACCTACGAGCAGTACTTC. V is TRBV9 and J is TRBJ2-7; TRBD2 agrees at 9 bases. J gave up 2 bases and V 4 bases, and 7 bases lay outside the gene matches. CDR3 length: 15 amino acids. Germline lookup yields CDR1 SGDLS and CDR2 YYNGEE.

This clonotype occurred a few times. The chain has TRBV2 and TRBJ2-1; 8 positions match TRBD2. V shed 7 bases and J 1 base; nucleotides not matched to a gene: 9. CDR3 length equals 16 residues. CDR1 is SNHLY and CDR2 is FYNNEI in the germline V gene. CDR3 DNA sequence: TGTGCCAGCATTGGAGTACTAGCGGCTTCCTACAATGAGCAGTTCTTC. This gives the protein CASIGVLAASYNEQFF.

This clonotype was picked up a small number of times. J is TRBJ1-5 and V is TRBV20-1; D not resolved. This CDR3 contains 18 residues. Germline V CDR1 and CDR2: DFQATT, SNEGSKA (reference sequence). Trimming removed 0 bases from V and 0 bases from J, with 18 bases in between. For the CDR3, the DNA is TGCAGTGCTAGAGAGGGTGGGAGAGCCCTAACTAGCAATCAGCCCCAGCATTTT. It translates to CSAREGGRALTSNQPQHF.

This clonotype appeared a few times. This chain connects TRBV27 to TRBJ2-1; TRBD2 agrees at 15 bases. The CDR3 consists of 14 residues. Germline trimming cut 6 bases from V and 9 bases from J; bases unmatched to any gene: 3. Looked up from germline, CDR1 is MNHEY and CDR2 is SMNVEV (reference sequence). CDR3 sequence: CASSRTSGRVEQFF. CDR3 nucleotide sequence: TGTGCCAGCAGCCGGACTAGCGGGAGGGTTGAGCAGTTCTTC.

This clonotype occurred a few times. The gene calls are TRBV9 and TRBJ2-1, with 9 bases fitting TRBD2. The CDR3 consists of 18 residues. Trimming cost V 4 bases and J 7 bases; bases outside gene matches: 18. The germline V gene has CDR1 SGDLS and CDR2 YYNGEE. This chain's CDR3 is CASSPKILGVAGANEQFF. CDR3 bases: TGTGCCAGCAGCCCTAAAATTCTCGGGGTAGCGGGAGCAAATGAGCAGTTCTTC.

This clonotype was picked up a small number of times. This chain's CDR3 is CASSTTLGKETQYF. CDR3 DNA sequence: TGTGCCAGCAGCACAACGTTAGGGAAAGAGACCCAGTACTTC. The chain is built from TRBV7-2 and TRBJ2-5; D remains unclear. Per the germline V gene, CDR1 is SGHTA and CDR2 is FQGNSA. V was pared by 5 bases and J by 3 bases, with 13 bases between. The CDR3 covers 14 residues.

This clonotype was seen ten or more times. A junction boundary mismatches the germline segment, possibly from a read error. The V and J genes are TRBV20-1 and TRBJ2-1, with 8 bases lining up with TRBD2. Germline values: CDR1 DFQATT, CDR2 SNEGSKA (reference sequence). The CDR3 is 14 residues long. The CDR3 here is CSARELAVYNEQFF. DNA for the CDR3: TGCAGTGCTCGAGAACTAGCGGTCTACAATGAGCAGTTCTTC.